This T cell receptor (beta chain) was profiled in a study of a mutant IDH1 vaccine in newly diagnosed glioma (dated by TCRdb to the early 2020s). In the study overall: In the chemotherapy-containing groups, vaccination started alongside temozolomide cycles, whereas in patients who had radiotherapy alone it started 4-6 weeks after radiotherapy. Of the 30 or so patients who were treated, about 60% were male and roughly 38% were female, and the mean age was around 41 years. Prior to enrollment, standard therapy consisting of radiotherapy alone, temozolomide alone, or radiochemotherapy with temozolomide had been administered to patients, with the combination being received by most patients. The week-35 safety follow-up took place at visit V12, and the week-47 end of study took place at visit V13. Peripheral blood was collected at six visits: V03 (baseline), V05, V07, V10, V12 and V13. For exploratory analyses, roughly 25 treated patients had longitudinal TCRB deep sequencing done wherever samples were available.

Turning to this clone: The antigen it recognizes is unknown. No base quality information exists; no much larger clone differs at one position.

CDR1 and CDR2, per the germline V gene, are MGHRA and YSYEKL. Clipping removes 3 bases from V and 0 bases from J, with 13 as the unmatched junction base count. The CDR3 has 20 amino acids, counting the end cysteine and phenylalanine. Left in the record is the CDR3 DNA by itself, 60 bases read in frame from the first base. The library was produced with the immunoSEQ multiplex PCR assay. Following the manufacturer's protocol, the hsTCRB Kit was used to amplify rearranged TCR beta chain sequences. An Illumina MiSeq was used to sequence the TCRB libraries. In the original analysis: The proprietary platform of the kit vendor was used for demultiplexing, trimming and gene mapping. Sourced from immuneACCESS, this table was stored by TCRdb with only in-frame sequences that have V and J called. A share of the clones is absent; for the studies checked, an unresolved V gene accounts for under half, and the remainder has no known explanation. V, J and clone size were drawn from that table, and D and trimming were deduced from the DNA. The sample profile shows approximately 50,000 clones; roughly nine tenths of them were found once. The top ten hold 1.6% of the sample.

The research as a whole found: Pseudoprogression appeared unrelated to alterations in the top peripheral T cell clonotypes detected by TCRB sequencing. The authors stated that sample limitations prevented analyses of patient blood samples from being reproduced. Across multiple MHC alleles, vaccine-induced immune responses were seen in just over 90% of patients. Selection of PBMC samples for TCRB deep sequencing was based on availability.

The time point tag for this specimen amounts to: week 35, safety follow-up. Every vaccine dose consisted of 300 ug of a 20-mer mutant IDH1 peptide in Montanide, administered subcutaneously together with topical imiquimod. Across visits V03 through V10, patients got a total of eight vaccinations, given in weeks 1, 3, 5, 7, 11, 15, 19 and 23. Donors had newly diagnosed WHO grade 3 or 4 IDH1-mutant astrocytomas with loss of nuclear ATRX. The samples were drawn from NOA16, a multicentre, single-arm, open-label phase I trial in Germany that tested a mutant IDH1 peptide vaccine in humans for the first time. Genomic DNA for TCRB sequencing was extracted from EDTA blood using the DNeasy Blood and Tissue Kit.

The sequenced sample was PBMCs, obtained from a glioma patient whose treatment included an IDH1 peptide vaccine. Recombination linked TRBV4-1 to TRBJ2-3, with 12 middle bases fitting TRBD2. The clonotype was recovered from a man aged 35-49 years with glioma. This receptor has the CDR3 CASSQARLAGDRLSTDTQYF. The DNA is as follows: TGCGCCAGCAGCCAGGCCCGACTAGCGGGAGATCGTCTAAGCACAGATACGCAGTATTTT.